This TCR beta chain was sequenced for a study of control samples from healthy donors and cancer patients (dated by TCRdb to 2018 to 2021). On this clone: This clone's antigen is unknown. No base quality information exists; no much larger clone differs at one position.

Library preparation employed the immunoSEQ multiplex PCR assay. TCRdb mirrors the immuneACCESS table, restricted to in-frame sequences. Some clones are absent from its copies; in checked studies, under half trace to an unresolved V gene, and the reason for the others is unknown. This sample has tens of thousands of clones in its table, and approximately 87% of those were observed once. 47% of the sample is taken by the ten largest. A distance of 20 bases separates the germline ends of V and J, which lose 4 bases and 7 bases respectively. Taken from the germline V gene, the CDR1 and CDR2 loops are SGHRS and YFSETQ. Including the terminal cysteine and phenylalanine, the CDR3 comprises 16 residues. Only the CDR3 portion is preserved as DNA: 48 bases, with reading frame beginning at the first base.

The TCR originated in a man in his sixties in good health. In this chain, TRBV5-1 is recombined with TRBJ1-4; a weak D assignment points to TRBD1 (5 bases agree). The material sequenced was blood. Here is the DNA: TGCGCCAGCAGCCCTGGTATGGCAGGGCCAAGTGAAAAACTGTTTTTT. It encodes CASSPGMAGPSEKLFF.